Listed below are T cell receptor beta chains from one sample, sequenced in a study of blood T cell repertoires in COVID-19. Data came from immunoSEQ multiplex PCR; TCRdb stores just in-frame clones and leaves some out. The sample has around 310,000 clones, around 87% seen once. The source material was peripheral blood. All receptors come from a woman between 45 and 65 years old with active or convalescent COVID-19. CDR3s include the opening cysteine and the closing phenylalanine or tryptophan. D genes are given only for firm matches. Where a row states a size, it is once, few, many or the class of an expanded clone; other rows omit it.

once,TRBJ2-3,TRBV14,NA,CASSQGTVLVISDTQYF,TGTGCCAGCAGCCAAGGAACCGTATTAGTAATTTCAGATACGCAGTATTTT
NA,TRBJ2-3,TRBV18,TRBD1,CASSPLPLNRDSRSDTQYF,TGTGCCAGCTCCCCTCTACCCTTAAACCGGGACAGCAGGTCCGATACGCAGTATTTT
NA,TRBJ1-1,TRBV18,NA,CASSGGGLTEAFF,TGTGCCAGCTCTGGCGGGGGCCTCACTGAAGCTTTCTTT
NA,TRBJ1-1,TRBV30,TRBD1,CAWARGLNTEAFF,TGTGCCTGGGCCAGGGGGTTGAACACTGAAGCTTTCTTT
few,TRBJ1-5,TRBV6-5,NA,CASSYSRDQPQHF,TGTGCCAGCAGTTACTCGAGGGATCAGCCCCAGCATTTT
few,TRBJ1-3,TRBV10-3,NA,CASGFQDTIYF,TGTGCCTCTGGATTTCAGGACACCATATATTTT
NA,TRBJ1-1,TRBV5-1,TRBD1,CASSFSTGDEAFF,TGCGCCAGCAGCTTCTCGACAGGGGATGAAGCTTTCTTT
NA,TRBJ2-5,TRBV19,TRBD1,CASSHIGGGEETQYF,TGTGCCAGTAGCCATATAGGGGGCGGAGAAGAGACCCAGTACTTC
NA,TRBJ1-3,TRBV7-6,TRBD1,CASSRYRLQGPSGNTIYF,TGTGCCAGCAGCCGATACCGATTACAGGGGCCCTCTGGAAACACCATATATTTT
NA,TRBJ2-7,TRBV3-1/TRBV3-2,NA,CASSSRLGDEQYF,TGTGCCAGCAGCTCCCGATTAGGGGACGAGCAGTACTTC
NA,TRBJ2-7,TRBV2,TRBD2,CASSGLLVGGPYEQYF,TGTGCCAGCAGTGGACTTTTGGTGGGAGGGCCCTACGAGCAGTACTTC
NA,TRBJ2-1,TRBV19,TRBD2,CASSILSGDAGEQFF,TGTGCCAGTAGTATCCTTAGCGGGGATGCGGGTGAGCAGTTCTTC
NA,TRBJ2-5,TRBV27,NA,CASTGHRTGPETQYF,TGTGCCAGCACCGGACATCGTACCGGGCCCGAGACCCAGTACTTC
NA,TRBJ2-2,TRBV4-1,NA,CASSQPAGSTGELFF,TGCGCCAGCAGCCAACCTGCTGGGAGCACCGGGGAGCTGTTTTTT
once,TRBJ1-2,TRBV7-3,NA,CASSLNRARDGYTF,TGTGCCAGCAGCTTGAACAGGGCGAGGGATGGCTACACCTTC
NA,TRBJ1-2,TRBV15,NA,CATSRDSQGSYGYTF,TGTGCCACCAGCAGAGATTCCCAGGGGAGCTATGGCTACACCTTC
NA,TRBJ2-1,TRBV11-3,NA,CASSLGRAPNNEQFF,TGTGCCAGCAGCTTAGGGAGGGCGCCGAACAATGAGCAGTTCTTC
NA,TRBJ1-4,TRBV4-1,NA,CASSQAGAGVNEKLFF,TGCGCCAGCAGCCAAGCTGGGGCAGGCGTTAATGAAAAACTGTTTTTT
NA,TRBJ1-1,TRBV19,TRBD1,CASSPSTGGVTEAFF,TGTGCCAGTAGTCCGTCGACAGGGGGGGTCACTGAAGCTTTCTTT
few,TRBJ1-3,TRBV19,NA,CASSVNSGNTIYF,TGTGCCAGTAGTGTTAACTCTGGAAACACCATATATTTT
NA,TRBJ2-7,TRBV27,TRBD2,CASSLLGLAGSEQYF,TGTGCCAGCAGTTTATTAGGGCTAGCGGGGTCCGAGCAGTACTTC
NA,TRBJ2-6,TRBV4-2,TRBD1,CASSQLTGAGANVLTF,TGTGCCAGCAGCCAACTTACAGGGGCTGGGGCCAACGTCCTGACTTTC
NA,TRBJ2-7,TRBV27,NA,CASSPGTAGREQYF,TGTGCCAGCAGTCCGGGGACGGCAGGGAGGGAGCAGTACTTC
NA,TRBJ2-7,TRBV19,NA,CASSPADHYEQYF,TGTGCCAGTAGTCCAGCGGACCACTACGAGCAGTACTTC
NA,TRBJ2-7,TRBV14,NA,CASSSWVTIYEQYF,TGTGCCAGCAGCTCGTGGGTAACTATCTACGAGCAGTACTTC
NA,TRBJ2-5,TRBV11-2,TRBD2,CASSLVRGSRETQYF,TGTGCCAGCAGCTTAGTTCGCGGGAGTCGGGAGACCCAGTACTTC
NA,TRBJ2-3,TRBV7-9,TRBD2,CASSNGGDSSTDTQYF,TGTGCCAGCAGCAATGGGGGGGACTCTAGCACAGATACGCAGTATTTT
few,TRBJ2-2,TRBV6-2/TRBV6-3,NA,CASSKRVGTGELFF,TGTGCCAGCAGTAAGCGGGTCGGCACCGGGGAGCTGTTTTTT
NA,TRBJ1-6,TRBV19,TRBD1,CASRTGGSPLHF,TGTGCCAGTAGGACAGGGGGCTCACCCCTCCACTTT
few,TRBJ2-2,TRBV10-1,TRBD2,CASSSISGGARTGELFF,TGCGCCAGCAGTTCGATCAGCGGGGGGGCCCGCACCGGGGAGCTGTTTTTT
NA,TRBJ2-6,TRBV6-9,TRBD1,CASSYDRTGGYSGANVLTF,TGTGCCAGCAGTTATGATAGGACAGGGGGGTACTCTGGGGCCAACGTCCTGACTTTC
NA,TRBJ1-1,TRBV7-2,NA,CASSSRQVRNTEAFF,TGTGCCAGCAGCTCCCGACAGGTTAGGAACACTGAAGCTTTCTTT
NA,TRBJ1-1,TRBV7-8,TRBD1,CASSRTGLEAFF,TGTGCCAGCAGCCGGACAGGCCTTGAAGCTTTCTTT
NA,TRBJ2-5,TRBV28,TRBD1,CASRSGGQGETQYF,TGTGCCAGCAGATCAGGGGGACAGGGAGAGACCCAGTACTTC
once,TRBJ1-2,TRBV2,TRBD1,CASSVNPGGQGYYGYTF,TGTGCCAGCAGTGTCAACCCGGGAGGACAGGGATATTATGGCTACACCTTC
NA,TRBJ1-1,TRBV7-9,NA,CASSLASGNEAFF,TGTGCCAGCAGCTTAGCGTCAGGGAATGAAGCTTTCTTT
NA,TRBJ2-1,TRBV6-1,TRBD2,CASSQAGGPYEQFF,TGTGCCAGCAGTCAAGCGGGGGGGCCCTATGAGCAGTTCTTC
NA,TRBJ1-4,TRBV2,NA,CASILDVGRESEKLFF,TGTGCCAGCATTCTGGATGTGGGCAGGGAAAGCGAAAAACTGTTTTTT
NA,TRBJ1-5,TRBV27,NA,CASSFGREQPQHF,TGTGCCAGCAGTTTTGGTCGGGAACAGCCCCAGCATTTT
NA,TRBJ1-4,TRBV2,NA,CASSVGGLTNEKLFF,TGTGCCAGCAGTGTCGGGGGGCTCACTAATGAAAAACTGTTTTTT
few,TRBJ1-2,TRBV28,NA,CASSFSWGYTF,TGTGCCAGCAGTTTTAGTTGGGGCTACACCTTC
few,TRBJ2-2,TRBV5-1,TRBD1,CASSSTGQTNTGELFF,TGCGCCAGCAGCTCTACGGGACAGACGAACACCGGGGAGCTGTTTTTT
NA,TRBJ1-3,TRBV4-3,NA,CASSPDGGIASGNTIYF,TGCGCCAGCAGCCCCGACGGGGGTATTGCCTCTGGAAACACCATATATTTT
few,TRBJ1-1,TRBV18,NA,CASSPLGQGDTEAFF,TGTGCCAGCTCACCACTAGGCCAGGGTGACACTGAAGCTTTCTTT
NA,TRBJ2-1,TRBV30,TRBD2,CAWSRLAGSYNEQFF,TGTGCCTGGAGCAGACTAGCGGGATCCTACAATGAGCAGTTCTTC
few,TRBJ1-1,TRBV12-5,NA,CASGLEPNTEAFF,TGTGCTAGTGGTTTGGAGCCTAACACTGAAGCTTTCTTT
NA,TRBJ2-2,TRBV13,TRBD2,CASSWGLAGVGTGELFF,TGTGCCAGCAGTTGGGGACTAGCGGGAGTGGGCACCGGGGAGCTGTTTTTT
NA,TRBJ2-2,TRBV5-1,NA,CASSLGVALSTGELFF,TGCGCCAGCAGCTTGGGCGTTGCACTAAGCACCGGGGAGCTGTTTTTT
NA,TRBJ2-1,TRBV29-1,NA,CSVGAGAVSSYNEQFF,TGCAGCGTGGGTGCGGGGGCCGTGAGCTCCTACAATGAGCAGTTCTTC
NA,TRBJ1-6,TRBV19,TRBD1,CASSQRDSTPLHF,TGTGCCAGTAGTCAAAGGGACAGCACACCCCTCCACTTT